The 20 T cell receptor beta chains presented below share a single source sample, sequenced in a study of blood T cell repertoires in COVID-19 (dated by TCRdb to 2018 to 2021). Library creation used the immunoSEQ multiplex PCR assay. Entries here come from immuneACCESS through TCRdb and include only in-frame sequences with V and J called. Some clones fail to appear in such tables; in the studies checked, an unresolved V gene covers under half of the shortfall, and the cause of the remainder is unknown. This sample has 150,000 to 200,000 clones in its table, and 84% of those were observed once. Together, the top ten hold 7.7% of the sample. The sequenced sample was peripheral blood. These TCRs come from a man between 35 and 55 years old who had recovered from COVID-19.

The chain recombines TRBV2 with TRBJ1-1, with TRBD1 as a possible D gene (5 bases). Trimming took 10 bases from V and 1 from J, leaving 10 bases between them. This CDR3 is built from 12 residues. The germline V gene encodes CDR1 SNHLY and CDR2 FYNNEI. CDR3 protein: CAITTANTEAFF. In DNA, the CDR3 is TGTGCCATCACGACAGCGAACACTGAAGCTTTCTTT.

CDR3 DNA sequence: TGTGCCAGCAGCGGGACAGGCAACTATGGCTACACCTTC. Translating it yields CASSGTGNYGYTF. This sequence joins TRBV9 and TRBJ1-2; 7 bases are a match to TRBD1. Trimming cost V 3 bases and J 2 bases; bases outside gene matches: 1. CDR1 is SGDLS, CDR2 YYNGEE, per germline. This CDR3 has 13 amino acids.

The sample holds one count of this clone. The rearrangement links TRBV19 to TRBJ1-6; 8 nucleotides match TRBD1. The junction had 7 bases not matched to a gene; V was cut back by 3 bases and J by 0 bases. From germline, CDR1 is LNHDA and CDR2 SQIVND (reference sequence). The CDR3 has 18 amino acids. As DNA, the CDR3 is TGTGCCAGTAGTATTTCAACAGGGGGGAGCTCCTATAATTCACCCCTCCACTTT. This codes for CASSISTGGSSYNSPLHF.

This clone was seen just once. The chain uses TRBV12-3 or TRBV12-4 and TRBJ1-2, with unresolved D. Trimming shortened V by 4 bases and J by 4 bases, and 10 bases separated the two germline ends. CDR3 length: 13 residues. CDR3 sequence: CASSSGRVYGYTF. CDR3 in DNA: TGTGCCAGCAGTTCCGGGAGAGTCTATGGCTACACCTTC.

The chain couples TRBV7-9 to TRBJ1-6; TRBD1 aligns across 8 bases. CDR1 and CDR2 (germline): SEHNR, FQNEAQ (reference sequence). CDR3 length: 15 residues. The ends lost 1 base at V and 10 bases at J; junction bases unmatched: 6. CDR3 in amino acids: CASSLGQGIGSPLHF. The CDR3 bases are TGTGCCAGCAGCTTAGGACAGGGGATAGGCTCACCCCTCCACTTT.

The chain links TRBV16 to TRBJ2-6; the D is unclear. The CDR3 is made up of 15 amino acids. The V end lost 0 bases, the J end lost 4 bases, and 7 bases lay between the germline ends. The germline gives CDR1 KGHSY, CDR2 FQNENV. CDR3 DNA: TGTGCCAGCAGCCAATCTGAGGCCGGGGCCAACGTCCTGACTTTC. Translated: CASSQSEAGANVLTF.

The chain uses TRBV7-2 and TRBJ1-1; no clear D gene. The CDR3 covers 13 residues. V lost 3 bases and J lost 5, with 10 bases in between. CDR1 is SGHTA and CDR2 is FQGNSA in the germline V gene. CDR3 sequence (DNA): TGTGCCAGCAGCTTCCTCATGAGGACTGAAGCTTTCTTT. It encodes CASSFLMRTEAFF.

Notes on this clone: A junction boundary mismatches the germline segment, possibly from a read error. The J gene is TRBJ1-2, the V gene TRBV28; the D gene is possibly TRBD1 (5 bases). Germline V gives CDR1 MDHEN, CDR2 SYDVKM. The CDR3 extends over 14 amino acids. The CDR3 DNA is TGTGCCAGCACGTGGGGGGGAAGTTGGAGTGGCTGCACCTTC. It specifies CASTWGGSWSGCTF.

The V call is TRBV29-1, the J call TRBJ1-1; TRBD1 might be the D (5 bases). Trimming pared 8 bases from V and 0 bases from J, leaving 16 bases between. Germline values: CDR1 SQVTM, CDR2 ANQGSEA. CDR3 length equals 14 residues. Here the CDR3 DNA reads TGCAGCCTACGAATGACAGTCCTGAACACTGAAGCTTTCTTT. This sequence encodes CSLRMTVLNTEAFF.

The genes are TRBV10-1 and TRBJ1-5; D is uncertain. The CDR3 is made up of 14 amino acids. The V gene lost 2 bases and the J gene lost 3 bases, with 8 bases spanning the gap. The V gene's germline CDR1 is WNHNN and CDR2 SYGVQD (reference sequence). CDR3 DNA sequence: TGCGCCAGCAGTGAGAGCGGGAACAATCAGCCCCAGCATTTT. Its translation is CASSESGNNQPQHF.

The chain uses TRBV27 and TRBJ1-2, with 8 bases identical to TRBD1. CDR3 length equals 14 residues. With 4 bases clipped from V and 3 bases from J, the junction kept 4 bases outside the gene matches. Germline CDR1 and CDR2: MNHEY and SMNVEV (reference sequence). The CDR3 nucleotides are TGTGCCAGCAGTTCGACAGGGGCTCACTATGGCTACACCTTC. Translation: CASSSTGAHYGYTF.

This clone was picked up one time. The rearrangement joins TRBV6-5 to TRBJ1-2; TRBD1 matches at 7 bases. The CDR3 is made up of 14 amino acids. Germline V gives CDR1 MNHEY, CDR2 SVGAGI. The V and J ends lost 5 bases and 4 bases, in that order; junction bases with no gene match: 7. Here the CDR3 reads CASSLRQGGYGYTF. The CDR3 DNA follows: TGTGCCAGCAGTCTCCGACAGGGAGGCTATGGCTACACCTTC.

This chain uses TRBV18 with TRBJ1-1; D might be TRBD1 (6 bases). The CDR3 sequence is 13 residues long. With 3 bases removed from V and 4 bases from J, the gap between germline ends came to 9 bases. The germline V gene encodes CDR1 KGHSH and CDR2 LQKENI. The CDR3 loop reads CASSPQGGTEAFF. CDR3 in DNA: TGTGCCAGCTCACCCCAAGGGGGCACTGAAGCTTTCTTT.

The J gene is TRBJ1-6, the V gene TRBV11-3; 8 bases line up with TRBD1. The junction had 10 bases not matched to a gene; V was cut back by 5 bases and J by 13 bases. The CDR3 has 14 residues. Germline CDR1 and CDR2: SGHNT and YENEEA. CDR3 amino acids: CASSPRTGPRPLHF. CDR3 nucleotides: TGTGCCAGCAGCCCGAGGACAGGGCCACGGCCCCTCCACTTT.

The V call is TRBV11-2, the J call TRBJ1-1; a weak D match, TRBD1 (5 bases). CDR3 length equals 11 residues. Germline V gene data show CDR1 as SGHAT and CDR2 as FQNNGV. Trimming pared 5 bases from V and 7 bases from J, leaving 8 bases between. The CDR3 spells CASSGAIEAFF. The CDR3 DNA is TGTGCCAGCAGCGGGGCGATTGAAGCTTTCTTT.

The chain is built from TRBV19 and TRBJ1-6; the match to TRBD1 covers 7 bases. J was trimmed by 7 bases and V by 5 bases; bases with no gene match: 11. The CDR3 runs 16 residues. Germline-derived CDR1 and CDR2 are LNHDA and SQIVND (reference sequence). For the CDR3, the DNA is TGTGCCAGTAGTCCGTCGGGACAGCTAAGGAATTCACCCCTCCACTTT. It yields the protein CASSPSGQLRNSPLHF.

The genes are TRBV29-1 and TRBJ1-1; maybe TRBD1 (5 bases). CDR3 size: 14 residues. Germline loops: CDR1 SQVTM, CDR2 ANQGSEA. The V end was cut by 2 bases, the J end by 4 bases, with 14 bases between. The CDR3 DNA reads TGCAGCGTTGAATTCCAGGGCCGGCTCACTGAAGCTTTCTTT. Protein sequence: CSVEFQGRLTEAFF.

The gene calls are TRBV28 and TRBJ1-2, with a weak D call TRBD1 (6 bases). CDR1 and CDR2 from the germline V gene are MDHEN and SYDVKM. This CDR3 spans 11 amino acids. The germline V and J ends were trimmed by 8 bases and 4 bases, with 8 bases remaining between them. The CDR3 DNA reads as TGTGCCAGCGGACAGATCTATGGCTACACCTTC. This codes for CASGQIYGYTF.

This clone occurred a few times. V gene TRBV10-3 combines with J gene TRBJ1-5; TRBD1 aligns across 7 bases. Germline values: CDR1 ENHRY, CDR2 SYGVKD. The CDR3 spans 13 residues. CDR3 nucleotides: TGTGCGTCCGGGACAGAAATCAATCAGCCCCAGCATTTT. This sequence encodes CASGTEINQPQHF.

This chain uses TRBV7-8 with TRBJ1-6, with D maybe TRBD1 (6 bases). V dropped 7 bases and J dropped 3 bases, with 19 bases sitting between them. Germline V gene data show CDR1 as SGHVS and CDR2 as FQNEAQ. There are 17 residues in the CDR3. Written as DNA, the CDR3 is TGTGCCAGCACCTCTGGGACACAACAACTCTATAATTCACCCCTCCACTTT. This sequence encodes CASTSGTQQLYNSPLHF.